One and the same sample provided the 12 T cell receptor beta chains below, sequenced in a study of cytomegalovirus exposure and HLA in healthy donors. Primers for the PCR totalled 60 Vbeta and 13 Jbeta. Here immunoSEQ multiplex PCR was the method, and the copy in TCRdb shows in-frame clones only, minus some. The repertoire includes about 120,000 clones, about three quarters of them detected once, and under 3.5% sits in the top ten. Material: PBMCs. The receptors stem from a female donor in good health and CMV-seronegative.

V is TRBV19 and J is TRBJ2-5; D may be TRBD1 (6 bases). The CDR3 runs 15 residues. Germline loops: CDR1 LNHDA, CDR2 SQIVND (reference sequence). Trimming stripped 3 bases from V and 1 base from J, with 12 bases between. In DNA form, the CDR3 reads TGTGCCAGTAGTATCCAGACAGGCCCCCAAGAGACCCAGTACTTC. This encodes CASSIQTGPQETQYF. Full variable domain (missing parts from reference TRBV19 and TRBJ2-5): DGGITQSPKYLFRKEGQNVTLSCEQNLNHDAMYWYRQDPGQGLRLIYYSQIVNDFQKGDIAEGYSVSREKKESFPLTVTSAQKNPTAFYLCASSIQTGPQETQYFGPGTRLLVL.

The sample holds one count of this clone. The rearrangement uses TRBV2 and TRBJ1-2; the match to TRBD1 covers 9 bases. The germline CDR1 and CDR2 sequences are SNHLY and FYNNEI. The CDR3 extends over 14 amino acids. The V gene end was trimmed by 6 bases and the J gene end by 3 bases; junction bases not matched to a gene: 5. CDR3 in amino acids: CASRGDRVDYGYTF. The CDR3 DNA is TGTGCCAGCAGGGGGGACAGGGTGGACTATGGCTACACCTTC.

The rearrangement links TRBV6-5 to TRBJ1-2; no firm D call. The CDR3 is made up of 14 amino acids. Trimming pared 8 bases from V and 5 bases from J, leaving 18 bases between. In germline, CDR1 is MNHEY, CDR2 SVGAGI. The CDR3 spells CASSYRGVGYGYTF. Here the CDR3 DNA reads TGTGCCAGCTCCTACCGGGGTGTTGGATATGGCTACACCTTC.

This rearrangement joins TRBV4-2 to TRBJ2-3, with D perhaps matching TRBD2 (7 bases). The germline V and J ends were trimmed by 4 bases and 1 base, with 12 bases remaining between them. This CDR3 spans 15 amino acids. Germline V gene sequence: CDR1 LGHNA, CDR2 YNFKEQ. CDR3 protein: CASSLSGGGTDTQYF. CDR3 DNA sequence: TGTGCCAGCAGCCTCTCGGGGGGCGGCACAGATACGCAGTATTTT.

The chain is built from TRBV5-6 and TRBJ2-5; D is unresolved. The CDR3 covers 12 residues. CDR1 is SGHDT and CDR2 is YYEEEE in the germline V gene. The V gene lost 1 base and the J gene lost 10 bases, with 11 bases spanning the gap. CDR3 sequence: CASSLSSRFQYF. The CDR3 bases are TGTGCCAGCAGCTTGTCGTCGCGCTTCCAGTACTTC.

V and J are TRBV7-2 and TRBJ1-5, with D possibly being TRBD1 (5 bases). In germline, CDR1 is SGHTA, CDR2 FQGNSA. The CDR3 is made up of 17 amino acids. The germline V and J ends were trimmed by 0 bases and 7 bases, with 19 bases remaining between them. CDR3 DNA: TGTGCCAGCAGCTTAGCGCTCGGCAGGGTGGCTGAGCAGCCCCAGCATTTT. It is translated as CASSLALGRVAEQPQHF.

This rearrangement joins TRBV15 to TRBJ2-7; TRBD1 is a possible D gene (6 bases). V was pared by 0 bases and J by 7 bases, with 10 bases between. This CDR3 contains 13 residues. The germline CDR1 and CDR2 sequences are LNHNV and YYDKDF (reference sequence). The CDR3 coding sequence is TGTGCCACCAGCAGAGAGAACAGGGAAGAGCAGTACTTC. Protein: CATSRENREEQYF.

The V gene is TRBV2, the J gene TRBJ1-5, with TRBD1 as a possible D gene (5 bases). The ends were cut back, 8 bases at V and 7 bases at J, with 12 bases in the middle. Germline lookup yields CDR1 SNHLY and CDR2 FYNNEI. The length of the CDR3 is 12 residues. Written as DNA, the CDR3 is TGTGCCAGCGGGACGGCGGGGCAGCCCCAGCATTTT. It translates to CASGTAGQPQHF.

The chain is built from TRBV7-8 and TRBJ1-5, with 7 bases matching TRBD1. The CDR3 sequence is 16 residues long. Germline assignment: CDR1 SGHVS and CDR2 FQNEAQ. The junction had 4 bases not matched to a gene; V was cut back by 1 base and J by 1 base. Written as DNA, the CDR3 is TGTGCCAGCAGCTTAGTGACAGGGACAAGCAATCAGCCCCAGCATTTT. Protein: CASSLVTGTSNQPQHF.

The CDR3 sequence is CASSLGDAGNTIYF. CDR3 DNA sequence: TGTGCCAGCAGCTTAGGCGATGCTGGAAACACCATATATTTT. This rearrangement joins TRBV7-9 to TRBJ1-3; D is unclear. V was trimmed by 1 base and J by 2 bases, leaving 6 bases between them. This CDR3 has 14 residues. Germline loops: CDR1 SEHNR, CDR2 FQNEAQ (reference sequence).

The rearrangement links TRBV2 to TRBJ1-2, with 7 bases fitting TRBD1. Trimming removed 5 bases from V and 4 bases from J; junction bases left unmatched: 4. The length of the CDR3 is 13 residues. Germline CDR1 and CDR2: SNHLY and FYNNEI. Here the CDR3 DNA reads TGTGCCAGCAGTCAGGGGGTGGGCTATGGCTACACCTTC. Protein sequence: CASSQGVGYGYTF.

This clone came up a few times. This chain uses TRBV10-3 with TRBJ2-7; 8 bases match TRBD1. From germline, CDR1 is ENHRY and CDR2 SYGVKD. V lost 5 bases and J lost 2; bases outside the gene matches: 2. CDR3 length: 13 residues. The CDR3 loop is CAISLTGAYEQYF. The DNA of the CDR3 is TGTGCCATCAGTTTGACAGGGGCCTACGAGCAGTACTTC.